This TCR beta chain derives from a study of cytomegalovirus exposure and HLA in healthy donors (dated by TCRdb to 2016 to 2017). For context, the study as a whole: According to an earlier analysis of a few hundred of the donors, about 190 million T cells yielded roughly 110 million unique TCR beta sequences and about 280 Gb of sequence data. Roughly 300 gigabases of sequencing data and approximately 92 million unique TCR sequences made up an early release that covered approximately 700 HLA-typed donors. Of the roughly 400 genotyped donors, roughly 80% were placed in the genetic ancestry cluster associated with self-reported Caucasian donors. The aim of the study was to test whether cataloging public T cell receptors could identify signatures of past pathogen exposure. The T cell repertoires of under 700 subjects were profiled by immunosequencing and related to cytomegalovirus serostatus. A separate validation cohort of about 110 different subjects was used in addition to the approximately 700-subject first cohort. The study combined high-throughput TCR immunosequencing, statistical association of individual TCRs with disease status, and machine learning to predict cytomegalovirus infection status. A later analysis re-analyzed previously published TCR beta repertoires from roughly 690 donors and added high-resolution HLA genotyping to study TCR occurrence patterns. The later analysis used no new phenotypic data to find candidate immune exposures, relying instead on TCR beta sequences and their occurrence across donors. To decide whether each TCR beta V gene segment behaved as functional or pseudogenic, an earlier analysis of several hundred of the donors relied on high-throughput TCR beta sequencing. Alongside the repertoire data, information on donor age, sex, ethnicity and CMV serostatus was compiled. A later genetic analysis took genome-wide SNP genotypes for about three fifths of the 666 donors and used that subset as a discovery cohort. All discovery cohort repertoires had been generated using a single sequencing platform. HLA typing included class I and class II loci at four-digit resolution. Typing coverage differed by locus: A, B, C, DRB1 and DQB1 were typed in about 620-640 donors, DQA1 in approximately 520, DPA1 in over 600, and DPB1 in just under 490. Five DR-DQ haplotypes were treated as single units for association and clustering because of strong linkage in the cohort. Among 398 genotyped donors of the cohort, an average of roughly 230,000 unique TCR beta nucleotide sequences was sequenced per donor, of which about 19% were non-productive.

What the research found in general, with its limitations: A cluster of highly shared sequence variants was judged likely to represent a technical artifact of the sequencing pipeline. According to a later genetic analysis, donors in an Asian-associated ancestry cluster had fewer N-insertions in productive TCRs than the roughly 700-donor mean. The authors suggested that the approach could potentially be generalized to other disease states and immunological phenotypes. In a later analysis, TCR association rates were found to vary across HLA loci, with the most associated TCRs seen for DRB1 alleles and the fewest for HLA-C alleles. A few of the identified cytomegalovirus-associated TCR beta chains were confirmed in vitro to be specific for cytomegalovirus antigens. Because counts were too low, fewer than 20 rarely observed V segments, including chromosome 9 orphons, were excluded from the earlier analysis of under 650 of the donors. According to a later analysis, most CMV-associated TCR beta chains appeared to be HLA-restricted, and the HLA associations seemed to be driven largely by CMV exposure. In an earlier analysis of a few hundred of the donors, most TCR beta V segments were observed in productive rearrangements about 87% or about 30% of the time, broadly matching IMGT annotations. Some IMGT-functional V segments, including TRBV6-2 and TRBV6-3, could not be distinguished by the 87-base-pair reads and were therefore excluded. The only immune exposure information available for the cohort was CMV serostatus. A further reported finding was that TCR beta sequences accurately predicted the HLA-A and HLA-B alleles for most subjects in the first cohort. The classifier was reported to diagnose cytomegalovirus status with high specificity and sensitivity in both the original cohort and the validation cohort. Because HLA typing was missing for some donors at each locus, association tests included only the typed subset. In this cohort, only TCR beta chains were sequenced, and detectable features were limited by the absence of alpha or paired-chain data. Correlated functional status among segregating V segments might reflect linkage disequilibrium, but an unknown experimental factor could not be ruled out. Sequencing depth was assumed to be roughly uniform across donors in the presence/absence analyses, though that assumption may not hold. The study gave a list of over 150 TCR beta chains associated with cytomegalovirus. Several of the top co-occurrence clusters appeared to be linked to parvovirus B19, influenza, CMV and Epstein-Barr virus, according to a later analysis. In a later genetic analysis, a missense DCLRE1C variant was associated with V-gene and J-gene trimming of TCR beta chains, and the association was replicated in an independent cohort. In a later analysis, HLA-associated TCR beta chains showed more clonal expansion and lower generation probabilities than non-associated chains that were equally common. Across donors, most TCR sequences were observed very rarely, whereas some public TCRs were present in many individuals. Strong co-occurrence of HLA alleles, especially DR and DQ, made assigning TCR associations to individual alleles difficult. Specific HLA alleles were associated with 18,000 or so TCR beta sequences at a false discovery rate of 0.05 in a later analysis.

Of note for this clone: Its antigen is still unknown. No much larger clone exists at a distance of one base, and base qualities are not known.

V is clipped by 3 bases and J by 1 base, and the sequence between their germline boundaries is 12 bases long. Reading the germline V gene gives CDR1 KGHSH and CDR2 LQKENI. The CDR3 runs 15 amino acids, cysteine and phenylalanine included. Only the CDR3 portion is preserved as DNA: 45 bases, with reading frame beginning at the first base. The cohort comprised some 730 healthy bone marrow donors. All cohort members were sampled while nominally healthy, although unrecorded immune exposures were likely present. The donor was CMV seronegative and was included in the group of a few hundred seronegative cohort members. A peripheral blood sample was provided by each donor, and peripheral blood mononuclear cells were used for TCR beta sequencing. The Qiagen DNeasy Blood Extraction Kit was used to extract genomic DNA from the blood cell samples. The method was the immunoSEQ multiplex PCR assay. For the multiplex PCR, a mixture combining 60 forward primers for TCR Vbeta segments and 13 reverse primers for TCR Jbeta segments was used. A multiplex PCR assay on genomic DNA amplified the CDR3 region of rearranged TCR beta genes. The Illumina HiSeq System was used to sequence the amplified TCR beta libraries as 87-base-pair reads. As for how the authors treated the data: A later analysis tallied roughly 78 million unique TCR beta chains across the approximately 670 repertoires, and about 12 million of those chains were shared by two or more donors. Raw reads were error-corrected and collapsed into unique sequences with a nearest-neighbor algorithm that merged closely related sequences to remove PCR and sequencing errors. Alignment of CDR3 sequences to IMGT reference sequences was used to assign V, D and J gene segments. For a sequence to be retained, a match of at least six nucleotides was required to both a V gene segment and a J gene segment. Rearrangements were called productive when the CDR3 lacked stop codons and stayed in frame with V and J; all others were non-productive. Following IMGT convention, CDR3 was defined as the stretch from the second conserved V-encoded cysteine up to the conserved J-encoded phenylalanine. The earlier analysis of about 590 of the donors excluded sequences that lacked an unambiguous match to a single V gene segment. In an earlier analysis of several hundred of the donors, a V segment was called functional when productive rearrangements were above 56.7%, and segregating when the standard deviation between donors exceeded 5%. A statistical classification framework was built for diagnosing cytomegalovirus status from the catalog of TCR beta chain sequences. A later analysis assigned V and J genes by comparing TCR nucleotide sequences with IMGT/GENE-DB human TR gene sequences. A later analysis assigned CDR3 sequences and most-parsimonious VDJ recombination scenarios with the TCRdist pipeline. In a later analysis, each TCR beta chain was defined by its CDR3 amino acid sequence together with its V-gene family, and reads lacking a unique V-gene family were excluded. To address suspected cross-contamination and a sequencing artifact, a later analysis removed 450 to 700 highly shared, low-generation-probability nucleotide sequences. In a later analysis, a clonal expansion index for each public chain was calculated from normalized within-repertoire ranks of inferred template counts. A later analysis computed generation probabilities with a VDJ recombination model fitted to out-of-frame rearrangements, and checked the results against IGoR. In a later analysis, hypergeometric tests were used to score TCR-TCR, TCR-HLA and TCR-CMV co-occurrence, with a repertoire-size bias correction applied to TCR pairs. To estimate false discovery rates, a later analysis permuted the HLA or CMV assignments 20 times. A later analysis grouped co-occurring TCRs with DBSCAN, adding TCRdist sequence similarity when clustering within HLA-allele-positive subsets. Repertoires with fewer than 30,000 or more than 120,000 public chains were left out of co-occurrence clustering, as were several repertoires with anomalous nucleotide sharing. TCRdb holds this immuneACCESS table with in-frame rearrangements only. Some clones are missing; in checked studies, unresolved V genes explain under half, and the rest has no known cause. That table gives V, J and clone size, and the DNA gave D and trimming. In this sample the table shows approximately 120,000 clones, about three quarters of which occur a single time. 1% to 1.5% of the sample is taken by the ten largest.

The source of this sequence is a female donor in good health and CMV-seronegative. The sequence joins TRBV18 to TRBJ1-1; possibly the D gene is TRBD1, per 5 matching bases. Sample: PBMCs. The CDR3 amino acid sequence is: CASSPRGDPNTEAFF. The DNA reads TGTGCCAGCTCACCCCGGGGGGACCCGAACACTGAAGCTTTCTTT. With the rest looked up from the reference TRBV18 and TRBJ1-1 genes rather than sequenced, the full variable domain is NAGVMQNPRHLVRRRGQEARLRCSPMKGHSHVYWYRQLPEEGLKFMVYLQKENIIDESGMPKERFSAEFPKEGPSILRIQQVVRGDSAAYFCASSPRGDPNTEAFFGQGTRLTVV.